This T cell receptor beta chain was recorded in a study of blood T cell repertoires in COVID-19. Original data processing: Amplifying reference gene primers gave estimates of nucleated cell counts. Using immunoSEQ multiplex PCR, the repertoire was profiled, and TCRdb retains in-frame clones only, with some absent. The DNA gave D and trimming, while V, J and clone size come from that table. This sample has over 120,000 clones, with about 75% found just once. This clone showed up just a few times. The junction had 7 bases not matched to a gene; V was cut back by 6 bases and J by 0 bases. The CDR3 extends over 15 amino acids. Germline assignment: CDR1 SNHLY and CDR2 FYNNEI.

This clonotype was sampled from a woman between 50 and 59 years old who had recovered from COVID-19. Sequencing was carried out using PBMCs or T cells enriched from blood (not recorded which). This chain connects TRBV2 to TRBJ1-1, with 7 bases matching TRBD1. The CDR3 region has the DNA TGTGCCAGCAGGCCGGGACAGCCGATGAACACTGAAGCTTTCTTT. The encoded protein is CASRPGQPMNTEAFF.